Shown below are 4 T cell receptor beta chains from a single sample sequenced in a study of blood T cell repertoires in COVID-19. The data were produced by immunoSEQ multiplex PCR, yet TCRdb's version contains in-frame clones alone and is incomplete. The table lists about 25,000 clones, roughly four fifths of them singletons. Sequencing was performed on peripheral blood. These receptors originate from a human donor in a cohort sampled during active COVID-19.

The rearrangement uses TRBV7-2 and TRBJ1-2; D gene uncertain. Germline CDR1 reads SGHTA; CDR2 reads FQGNSA. The CDR3 has 14 amino acids. Deletions cut 5 bases from V and 6 bases from J, with 16 bases between. The CDR3 DNA is TGTGCCAGCAGCCTCTCCCCCGAGTCTCATGGCTACACCTTC. It encodes CASSLSPESHGYTF.

V usage is TRBV7-6 and J usage is TRBJ2-3; D gene ambiguous. V lost 0 bases to trimming and J lost 2 bases, with 9 bases between them. The germline gives CDR1 SGHVS, CDR2 FNYEAQ. The CDR3 extends over 15 amino acids. CDR3 DNA: TGTGCCAGCAGCTTAGCGGGCAGCTCCACAGATACGCAGTATTTT. Amino acids: CASSLAGSSTDTQYF.

V usage is TRBV27 and J usage is TRBJ2-1, with 10 bases lining up with TRBD2. Trimming removed 8 bases from V and 3 bases from J; junction bases left unmatched: 10. The CDR3 has 16 amino acids. Looked up from germline, CDR1 is MNHEY and CDR2 is SMNVEV (reference sequence). The CDR3 reads CASSRGGTSVYNEQFF. The CDR3 bases are TGTGCCAGCTCTCGGGGAGGGACTAGCGTCTACAATGAGCAGTTCTTC.

This CDR3 reads CASAPGGTGYEQYF. In DNA form, the CDR3 reads TGTGCCAGCGCCCCTGGCGGGACAGGGTACGAGCAGTACTTC. The V call is TRBV9, the J call TRBJ2-7, with 9 nucleotides matching TRBD1. This CDR3 region has 14 residues. Germline V gene sequence: CDR1 SGDLS, CDR2 YYNGEE. After removal of 7 bases from V and 4 bases from J, the junction contained 9 bases not matched to a gene.